This T cell receptor (beta chain) comes out of a study of blood T cell repertoires in COVID-19 (dated by TCRdb to 2019 to 2021). With regard to the full study: Collaborator samples came from the United States, Italy and Spain and covered acute and convalescent phases of COVID-19. The material from the prospective study consisted of cDNA or gDNA derived from T cells, B-cell-depleted T cells, or PBMCs. The dataset comprised deeply sampled blood TCRbeta repertoires from subjects exposed to, actively infected with, or recovered from COVID-19. The repertoires were released in a freely available public database intended as a resource for research on the immune response to SARS-CoV-2. Samples were obtained from the ongoing ImmuneRACE study (first 160 participants) and from about 1,300 subjects provided by 6 global collaborators. The sample metadata nearly always contained a de-identified subject ID, COVID-19 status, age in years and sex. Where available, HLA class I and class II types were taken from metadata supplied by the sample provider and were not determined by assay-based typing. What the research found in general, with its limitations: Clinical and demographic metadata were provided uncurated, with the amount varying by source and participant.

A word on this clone: This receptor's antigen is unknown. No much larger clone is present one base from it, and per-base qualities are unavailable.

At the junction V is shortened by 0 bases and J by 8 bases, with 10 bases in between. For CDR1 and CDR2, the germline V gene lists LGHNA and YSLEER. The CDR3 spans 13 residues, from the cysteine through the phenylalanine. The kept DNA is CDR3 alone, 39 bases in frame from the first base. The immunoSEQ Assay, a bias-controlled multiplex PCR, was used to amplify TCRbeta CDR3 regions from genomic DNA. On the study's bioinformatics: Within the assay, amplification of reference gene primers was used to estimate how many nucleated cells each sample contained. Sequence reads were collapsed and filtered to measure the absolute abundance of every unique TCRbeta CDR3 rearrangement. Productive Simpson clonality was computed per sample as the square root of Simpson's diversity index over productive rearrangements. TCRdb mirrors the immuneACCESS table, restricted to in-frame sequences. Some clones are absent from its copies; in checked studies, under half trace to an unresolved V gene, and the reason for the others is unknown. For V, J and clone size, that table is used; D and trimming come from the DNA. Here the sample has about 18,000 clones; about nine tenths occur a single time. Together, the top ten hold over 4% of the sample.

Participants in the prospective study were aged about 18 to 95 years, lived in more than 20 United States geographic areas, and enrolled through a virtual design. In the prospective study, cohorts were assigned on the basis of participant-reported clinical history obtained from a screening survey and a study questionnaire. Recovered participants in ImmuneRACE Cohort 3 were defined by two consecutive negative NP/OP PCR tests, clearance by a healthcare professional, or resolution of symptoms. Mobile phlebotomists in the prospective study collected whole blood, serum and a nasopharyngeal or oropharyngeal swab from every participant. Prospective study participants could optionally give additional blood draws and questionnaires over an approximately two-month period. Prospective study blood samples were shipped either frozen or at room temperature before DNA extraction.

Rearrangement joined TRBV4-3 to TRBJ1-2; the D gene lacks a confident call. The sample taken for sequencing was PBMCs or T cells enriched from blood (not recorded which). This receptor was identified in a woman in her 30s who had recovered from COVID-19. The CDR3 sequence is CASSQDLGVGYTF. The DNA reads TGCGCCAGCAGCCAAGACCTCGGGGTAGGCTACACCTTC.